A selection of T cell receptor beta chains follows, all from one sample in a study of OX40 agonist ivuxolimab in advanced cancers. Profiling relied on immunoSEQ multiplex PCR, and the TCRdb table lists in-frame clones only, not all of them. Among 65,000 to 85,000 clones listed, roughly 90% were seen once. This sample comprised CD4+ or CD8+ T cells sorted from blood, obtained in a trial of the OX40 agonist ivuxolimab. The receptors were sampled from an adult with an advanced solid tumor such as melanoma, head and neck, liver or kidney cancer. Both conserved end residues are part of each CDR3. The order of the fields is clone size, J gene, D gene, V gene, CDR3 protein, CDR3 DNA. A D gene is named only where the DNA matches it firmly. The size of a clone is reported for some rows only, either as once, few or many, or as a class for expanded clones.

clone size: NA
J gene: TRBJ2-3
D gene: NA
V gene: TRBV5-1
CDR3 protein: CASSLGSQGMSDTQYF
CDR3 DNA: TGCGCCAGCAGCTTGGGTAGCCAGGGGATGAGCGATACGCAGTATTTT

clone size: once
J gene: TRBJ2-7
D gene: TRBD1
V gene: TRBV6-5
CDR3 protein: CASSYRGQTYEQYF
CDR3 DNA: TGTGCCAGCAGTTACAGGGGACAGACCTACGAGCAGTACTTC

clone size: NA
J gene: TRBJ1-1
D gene: NA
V gene: TRBV5-1
CDR3 protein: CASSLAISGGGAFF
CDR3 DNA: TGCGCCAGCAGCTTGGCTATCAGTGGGGGCGGGGCTTTCTTT

clone size: once
J gene: TRBJ2-7
D gene: NA
V gene: TRBV29-1
CDR3 protein: CSVADGQYFEQYF
CDR3 DNA: TGCAGCGTGGCGGACGGCCAGTACTTCGAGCAGTACTTC

clone size: NA
J gene: TRBJ2-1
D gene: NA
V gene: TRBV4-2
CDR3 protein: CASSQDSTSSYNEQFF
CDR3 DNA: TGTGCCAGCAGCCAAGATTCCACTAGCTCCTACAATGAGCAGTTCTTC

clone size: NA
J gene: TRBJ1-4
D gene: TRBD1
V gene: TRBV19
CDR3 protein: CASSIDTGATNEKLFF
CDR3 DNA: TGTGCCAGTAGTATAGATACAGGGGCAACTAATGAAAAACTGTTTTTT

clone size: NA
J gene: TRBJ2-7
D gene: NA
V gene: TRBV19
CDR3 protein: CASTLTGPPDSYEQYF
CDR3 DNA: TGTGCCAGTACTCTGACAGGACCCCCTGATTCCTACGAGCAGTACTTC

clone size: NA
J gene: TRBJ2-3
D gene: TRBD1
V gene: TRBV9
CDR3 protein: CASSASTGPTDTQYF
CDR3 DNA: TGTGCCAGCAGCGCCTCGACAGGGCCCACAGATACGCAGTATTTT

clone size: NA
J gene: TRBJ2-2
D gene: TRBD2
V gene: TRBV6-1
CDR3 protein: CAGRLATTGELFF
CDR3 DNA: TGTGCCGGCCGACTAGCGACGACCGGGGAGCTGTTTTTT

clone size: NA
J gene: TRBJ2-3
D gene: TRBD1
V gene: TRBV5-1
CDR3 protein: CASSPGTVTDTQYF
CDR3 DNA: TGCGCCAGCAGCCCTGGGACAGTGACAGATACGCAGTATTTT

clone size: NA
J gene: TRBJ1-5
D gene: NA
V gene: TRBV14
CDR3 protein: CASSHPEGNQPQHF
CDR3 DNA: TGTGCCAGCAGCCACCCCGAGGGAAATCAGCCCCAGCATTTT

clone size: NA
J gene: TRBJ2-7
D gene: NA
V gene: TRBV28
CDR3 protein: CASSLNGGPKVYEQYF
CDR3 DNA: TGTGCCAGCAGTTTAAATGGAGGACCGAAAGTGTACGAGCAGTACTTC

clone size: NA
J gene: TRBJ1-5
D gene: NA
V gene: TRBV19
CDR3 protein: CASREVRLDQPQHF
CDR3 DNA: TGTGCCTCCAGGGAGGTTCGTTTGGATCAGCCCCAGCATTTT

clone size: NA
J gene: TRBJ1-5
D gene: NA
V gene: TRBV6-1
CDR3 protein: CASSEDLGNGNQPQHF
CDR3 DNA: TGTGCCAGCAGTGAAGATCTTGGGAATGGCAATCAGCCCCAGCATTTT

clone size: NA
J gene: TRBJ2-5
D gene: TRBD2
V gene: TRBV5-1
CDR3 protein: CASSPSGGAETQYF
CDR3 DNA: TGCGCCAGCAGTCCTAGCGGGGGCGCGGAGACCCAGTACTTC

clone size: NA
J gene: TRBJ1-4
D gene: NA
V gene: TRBV5-4
CDR3 protein: CASSSQGATNEKLFF
CDR3 DNA: TGTGCCAGCAGCAGCCAGGGCGCAACTAATGAAAAACTGTTTTTT

clone size: NA
J gene: TRBJ1-2
D gene: NA
V gene: TRBV6-5
CDR3 protein: CASSPPGSGYTF
CDR3 DNA: TGTGCCAGCAGCCCGCCGGGGTCAGGCTACACCTTC

clone size: once
J gene: TRBJ2-7
D gene: NA
V gene: TRBV4-2
CDR3 protein: CASSPNKWGGSNEQYF
CDR3 DNA: TGTGCCAGCAGCCCGAACAAGTGGGGGGGCTCCAACGAGCAGTACTTC

clone size: few
J gene: TRBJ1-2
D gene: TRBD1
V gene: TRBV18
CDR3 protein: CASSPLGQGYYGYTF
CDR3 DNA: TGTGCCAGCTCACCTCTAGGACAGGGATACTATGGCTACACCTTC

clone size: once
J gene: TRBJ2-1
D gene: TRBD2
V gene: TRBV5-4
CDR3 protein: CASRPVVAGVLSEQFF
CDR3 DNA: TGTGCCAGCAGGCCCGTGGTAGCGGGAGTACTAAGTGAGCAGTTCTTC

clone size: once
J gene: TRBJ2-1
D gene: NA
V gene: TRBV6-1
CDR3 protein: CASSPYEEQFF
CDR3 DNA: TGTGCCAGCTCCCCCTATGAAGAGCAGTTCTTC

clone size: NA
J gene: TRBJ2-1
D gene: TRBD1
V gene: TRBV7-9
CDR3 protein: CASSKSGQGPYNEQFF
CDR3 DNA: TGTGCCAGCAGCAAATCCGGACAGGGTCCCTACAATGAGCAGTTCTTC

clone size: once
J gene: TRBJ1-1
D gene: TRBD1
V gene: TRBV2
CDR3 protein: CASSVTGTGGTEAFF
CDR3 DNA: TGTGCCAGCAGTGTCACCGGGACAGGGGGCACTGAAGCTTTCTTT

clone size: NA
J gene: TRBJ1-2
D gene: NA
V gene: TRBV5-1
CDR3 protein: CASSGNLYGYTF
CDR3 DNA: TGCGCCAGCAGCGGGAACCTCTATGGCTACACCTTC

clone size: NA
J gene: TRBJ2-6
D gene: TRBD1
V gene: TRBV2
CDR3 protein: CASSRVAGQGAGGANVLTF
CDR3 DNA: TGTGCCAGCAGCCGAGTCGCGGGACAGGGGGCAGGTGGGGCCAACGTCCTGACTTTC

clone size: NA
J gene: TRBJ2-5
D gene: NA
V gene: TRBV19
CDR3 protein: CASSRWDTQMYF
CDR3 DNA: TGTGCCAGTAGTAGATGGGACACGCAAATGTACTTC

clone size: NA
J gene: TRBJ1-1
D gene: NA
V gene: TRBV18
CDR3 protein: CASSPTGYTEAFF
CDR3 DNA: TGTGCCAGCTCACCAACAGGATACACTGAAGCTTTCTTT

clone size: NA
J gene: TRBJ1-1
D gene: NA
V gene: TRBV5-6
CDR3 protein: CASSLGLGRGGEAFF
CDR3 DNA: TGTGCCAGCAGCTTGGGGCTCGGGCGAGGCGGGGAAGCTTTCTTT

clone size: NA
J gene: TRBJ1-2
D gene: NA
V gene: TRBV5-1
CDR3 protein: CASSLASGFYGYTF
CDR3 DNA: TGCGCCAGCAGCTTGGCGTCAGGCTTCTATGGCTACACCTTC

clone size: NA
J gene: TRBJ1-5
D gene: TRBD1
V gene: TRBV6-5
CDR3 protein: CASSRDRGRNQPQHF
CDR3 DNA: TGTGCCAGCAGCAGGGACAGGGGACGCAATCAGCCCCAGCATTTT

clone size: few
J gene: TRBJ1-2
D gene: NA
V gene: TRBV27
CDR3 protein: CASSFYGDYGYTF
CDR3 DNA: TGTGCCAGCAGTTTTTATGGGGACTATGGCTACACCTTC

clone size: NA
J gene: TRBJ2-1
D gene: NA
V gene: TRBV11-3
CDR3 protein: CASSPSFGYNEQFF
CDR3 DNA: TGTGCCAGCAGTCCAAGTTTCGGCTACAATGAGCAGTTCTTC

clone size: NA
J gene: TRBJ2-3
D gene: TRBD1
V gene: TRBV11-1
CDR3 protein: CASSGTGVPDTQYF
CDR3 DNA: TGTGCCAGCAGCGGGACAGGGGTTCCAGATACGCAGTATTTT

clone size: NA
J gene: TRBJ1-2
D gene: TRBD1
V gene: TRBV6-5
CDR3 protein: CASSSDRGGGYTF
CDR3 DNA: TGTGCCAGCAGTTCCGACAGGGGCGGTGGCTACACCTTC

clone size: NA
J gene: TRBJ1-5
D gene: NA
V gene: TRBV19
CDR3 protein: CASGIWVNQPQHF
CDR3 DNA: TGTGCCAGCGGAATCTGGGTCAATCAGCCCCAGCATTTT

clone size: NA
J gene: TRBJ1-6
D gene: TRBD1
V gene: TRBV15
CDR3 protein: CATSRTTLTGAGSPLHF
CDR3 DNA: TGTGCCACCAGCAGAACTACTCTCACAGGGGCCGGTTCACCCCTCCACTTT

clone size: NA
J gene: TRBJ2-2
D gene: NA
V gene: TRBV21-1
CDR3 protein: CASSKGRASATGELFF
CDR3 DNA: TGTGCCAGCAGCAAAGGCAGGGCGAGTGCCACCGGGGAGCTGTTTTTT

clone size: NA
J gene: TRBJ2-1
D gene: NA
V gene: TRBV5-1
CDR3 protein: CASSLVALNEQFF
CDR3 DNA: TGCGCCAGCAGCCTCGTAGCGTTAAATGAGCAGTTCTTC

clone size: NA
J gene: TRBJ1-2
D gene: NA
V gene: TRBV6-5
CDR3 protein: CASRPSTELYGYTF
CDR3 DNA: TGTGCCAGCAGGCCTTCGACAGAACTCTATGGCTACACCTTC

clone size: NA
J gene: TRBJ2-5
D gene: NA
V gene: TRBV2
CDR3 protein: CASSERDAQYF
CDR3 DNA: TGTGCCAGCAGTGAACGGGATGCCCAGTACTTC